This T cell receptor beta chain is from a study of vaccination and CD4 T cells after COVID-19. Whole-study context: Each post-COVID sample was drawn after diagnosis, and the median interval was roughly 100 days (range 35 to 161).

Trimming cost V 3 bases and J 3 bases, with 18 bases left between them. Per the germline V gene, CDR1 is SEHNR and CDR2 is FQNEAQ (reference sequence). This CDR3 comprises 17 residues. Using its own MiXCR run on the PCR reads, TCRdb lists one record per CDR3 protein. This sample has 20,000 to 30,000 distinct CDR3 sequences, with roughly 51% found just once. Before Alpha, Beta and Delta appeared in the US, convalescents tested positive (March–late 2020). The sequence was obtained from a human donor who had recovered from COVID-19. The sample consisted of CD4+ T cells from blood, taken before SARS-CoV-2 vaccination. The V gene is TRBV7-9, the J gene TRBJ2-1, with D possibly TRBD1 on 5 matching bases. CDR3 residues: CASSFFLSDSFYNEQFF. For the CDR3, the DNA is TGTGCCAGCAGCTTTTTCCTGAGCGACAGCTTCTACAATGAGCAGTTCTTC.